The 10 T cell receptor beta chains below all came from one sample that was sequenced in a study of vaccination and CD4 T cells after COVID-19. For these TCRs, the target antigens are not known. Researchers used the Oncomine TCR Beta short-read assay to sequence DNA from cultured CD4+ T cells. TCRdb called the PCR reads again in MiXCR, with one record for every CDR3 protein. This sample has 20,000 to 25,000 distinct CDR3 sequences, with 60% found just once. Treatment indicated: approximately nine-day PBMC culture with coronavirus spike peptide pools or control peptides (ViraFEST assay). This specimen was CD4+ T cells from blood, cultured in vitro, taken after SARS-CoV-2 vaccination. The receptors were sampled from a human donor who received a COVID-19 vaccine.

The gene calls are TRBV15 and TRBJ2-5; a possible D gene is TRBD2 (7 bases). Deletions cut 1 base from V and 2 bases from J, with 14 bases between. Germline V lookup: CDR1 LNHNV, CDR2 YYDKDF (reference sequence). CDR3 size: 16 residues. CDR3 DNA sequence: TGTGCCACCAGCAGAGGAGGGGGAGCGGGGCAAGAGACCCAGTACTTC. Translated: CATSRGGGAGQETQYF.

This clonotype was observed a few times. V usage is TRBV7-2 and J usage is TRBJ2-5; the match to TRBD1 covers 10 bases. After removal of 5 bases from V and 4 bases from J, the junction contained 7 bases not matched to a gene. The germline CDR1 and CDR2 sequences are SGHTA and FQGNSA. This CDR3 contains 15 residues. The CDR3 sequence: CASSDGQGDGETQYF. The DNA of the CDR3 is TGTGCCAGCAGCGATGGACAGGGGGATGGAGAGACCCAGTACTTC.

This clonotype was observed a few times. V usage is TRBV7-9 and J usage is TRBJ2-2; D possibly corresponds to TRBD2 (6 bases). Looked up from germline, CDR1 is SEHNR and CDR2 is FQNEAQ (reference sequence). The V end was cut by 1 base, the J end by 6 bases, with 15 bases between. The CDR3 runs to 16 residues. The CDR3 is CASSLVGGTGAGELFF. CDR3 bases: TGTGCCAGCAGCTTAGTCGGTGGTACGGGGGCCGGGGAGCTGTTTTTT.

This chain uses TRBV12-3 or TRBV12-4 with TRBJ2-2; maybe TRBD1 (5 bases). The CDR3 runs to 16 residues. V was shortened by 1 base and J by 6 bases, with 15 bases between the two germline ends. The CDR3 DNA is TGTGCCAGCAGTTTAGGGGCAGGGCTTGGACCCGGGGAGCTGTTTTTT. This codes for CASSLGAGLGPGELFF.

This clonotype was counted between two and nine times. The chain carries TRBV6-1 and TRBJ2-5; D is possibly TRBD1 (5 bases). Germline V gene data show CDR1 as MNHNS and CDR2 as SASEGT. The V end was cut by 5 bases, the J end by 1 base, with 14 bases between. This CDR3 contains 15 residues. CDR3 in amino acids: CASSPRADTQETQYF. The CDR3 region has the DNA TGTGCCAGCAGTCCACGCGCGGACACCCAAGAGACCCAGTACTTC.

The gene calls are TRBV5-1 and TRBJ2-7; D is uncertain. The CDR3 length is 14 residues. Trimming took off 0 bases at V and 0 bases at J, with 7 bases between the two ends. Germline CDR1 and CDR2: SGHRS and YFSETQ. CDR3 amino acids: CASSLGRSSYEQYF. The CDR3 coding sequence is TGCGCCAGCAGCTTGGGGCGCAGCTCCTACGAGCAGTACTTC.

The chain has TRBV12-3 or TRBV12-4 and TRBJ2-6; D call uncertain. V shed 1 base and J shed 3 bases, with 1 base lying between them. This CDR3 contains 13 residues. The CDR3 spells CASSLVGANVLTF. In nucleotides, the CDR3 is TGTGCCAGCAGTTTAGTTGGGGCCAACGTCCTGACTTTC.

The CDR3, as DNA: TGCGCCAGCAGCCTCAGGCAGCGGGGGGGCCTCGAGACCCAGTACTTC. It specifies CASSLRQRGGLETQYF. This sequence joins TRBV4-1 and TRBJ2-5; 10 nucleotides align to TRBD2. Germline V gives CDR1 MGHRA, CDR2 YSYEKL. This CDR3 is 16 amino acids long. V shed 4 bases, J shed 5 bases, and the junction held 10 bases outside the gene matches.

This chain connects TRBV2 to TRBJ2-3; perhaps TRBD1 as D (6 bases). CDR3 size: 12 residues. Germline CDR1 SNHLY, CDR2 FYNNEI. Trimming took off 4 bases at V and 6 bases at J, with 8 bases between the two ends. The CDR3: CASSATGDTQYF. Written as DNA, the CDR3 is TGTGCCAGCAGTGCTACAGGGGATACGCAGTATTTT.

The V and J genes are TRBV20-1 and TRBJ1-5; a weak D match, TRBD1 (6 bases). Germline values: CDR1 DFQATT, CDR2 SNEGSKA (reference sequence). The V end lost 0 bases, the J end lost 2 bases, and 14 bases lay between the germline ends. This CDR3 region has 16 residues. In nucleotides, the CDR3 is TGCAGTGCTAGAGATCCATCAGGGGAGGGCAATCAGCCCCAGCATTTT. It translates to CSARDPSGEGNQPQHF.